This T cell receptor beta chain was documented in a study of shared clonotypes between healthy human individuals. Background on the study: Samples came from two female and a few male donors aged 18 to 49. Study results and limitations: Clonotype sharing among donors likely depends on sequencing depth.

This clone was recorded once. Its antigen is unidentified. Naive CD8 cells were CD45RO-negative, positively selected for CCR7, excluding terminally differentiated effector memory CD45RA+ cells. This was a deep-level run. An approximately 200 ng quantity of DNA, 32,000 or so T cell genomes, went into the sorted-subset replicate PCRs. Profiling relied on immunoSEQ multiplex PCR, and the TCRdb table lists in-frame clones only, not all of them. The data show roughly 2.1 million clones, roughly 91% seen once. Looked up from germline, CDR1 is LNHNV and CDR2 is YYDKDF (reference sequence). Trimming stripped 7 bases from V and 0 bases from J, with 14 bases between. The CDR3 runs 15 residues.

The TCR comes from a man younger than 30 in good health. Some clones in this sample may be carry-over from other donors' samples. Sequencing was done on a sample of naive CD8+ T cells from PBMCs. The gene calls are TRBV15 and TRBJ2-3; possibly TRBD2 for D (5 bases). For the CDR3, the DNA is TGTGCCACCATCCAAGCGGTAGCTAGCACAGATACGCAGTATTTT. Translation gives CATIQAVASTDTQYF.